This T cell receptor (beta chain) was found in a study of response to subunit inactivated influenza vaccine. With respect to this clonotype: Its antigen remains unidentified.

Study-wide points: Authors suggested each seasonal flu vaccination may recruit only limited numbers of new T cells.

CDR1 SGHTA and CDR2 FQGNSA come from the germline V gene. V lost 8 bases and J 10 bases, leaving 17 bases between the germline ends. The CDR3 extends over 12 amino acids. TCRdb re-called the RT-PCR reads with MiXCR, one entry per CDR3 protein. The table lists more than 400,000 distinct CDR3 sequences, 9.5% to 13% of them singletons. The receptor was derived from a man aged 50-60 years who received an inactivated influenza vaccine. The source was PBMCs from blood, collected about 40 days after vaccination. The rearrangement links TRBV7-2 to TRBJ1-2, with D hard to call. The CDR3 loop reads CASASWSSDYTF. The CDR3 nucleotides read TGTGCCAGCGCTTCATGGTCAAGCGACTACACCTTC.